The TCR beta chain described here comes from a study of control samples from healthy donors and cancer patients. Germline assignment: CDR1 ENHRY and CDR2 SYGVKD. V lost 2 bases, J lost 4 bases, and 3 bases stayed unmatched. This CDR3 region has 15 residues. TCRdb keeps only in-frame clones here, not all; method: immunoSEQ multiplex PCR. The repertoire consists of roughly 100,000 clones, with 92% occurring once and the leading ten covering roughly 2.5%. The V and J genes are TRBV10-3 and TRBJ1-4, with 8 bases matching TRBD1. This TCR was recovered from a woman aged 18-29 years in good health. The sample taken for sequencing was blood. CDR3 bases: TGTGCCATCAGTGAGCAGGGGGCGCTTAATGAAAAACTGTTTTTT. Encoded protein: CAISEQGALNEKLFF.